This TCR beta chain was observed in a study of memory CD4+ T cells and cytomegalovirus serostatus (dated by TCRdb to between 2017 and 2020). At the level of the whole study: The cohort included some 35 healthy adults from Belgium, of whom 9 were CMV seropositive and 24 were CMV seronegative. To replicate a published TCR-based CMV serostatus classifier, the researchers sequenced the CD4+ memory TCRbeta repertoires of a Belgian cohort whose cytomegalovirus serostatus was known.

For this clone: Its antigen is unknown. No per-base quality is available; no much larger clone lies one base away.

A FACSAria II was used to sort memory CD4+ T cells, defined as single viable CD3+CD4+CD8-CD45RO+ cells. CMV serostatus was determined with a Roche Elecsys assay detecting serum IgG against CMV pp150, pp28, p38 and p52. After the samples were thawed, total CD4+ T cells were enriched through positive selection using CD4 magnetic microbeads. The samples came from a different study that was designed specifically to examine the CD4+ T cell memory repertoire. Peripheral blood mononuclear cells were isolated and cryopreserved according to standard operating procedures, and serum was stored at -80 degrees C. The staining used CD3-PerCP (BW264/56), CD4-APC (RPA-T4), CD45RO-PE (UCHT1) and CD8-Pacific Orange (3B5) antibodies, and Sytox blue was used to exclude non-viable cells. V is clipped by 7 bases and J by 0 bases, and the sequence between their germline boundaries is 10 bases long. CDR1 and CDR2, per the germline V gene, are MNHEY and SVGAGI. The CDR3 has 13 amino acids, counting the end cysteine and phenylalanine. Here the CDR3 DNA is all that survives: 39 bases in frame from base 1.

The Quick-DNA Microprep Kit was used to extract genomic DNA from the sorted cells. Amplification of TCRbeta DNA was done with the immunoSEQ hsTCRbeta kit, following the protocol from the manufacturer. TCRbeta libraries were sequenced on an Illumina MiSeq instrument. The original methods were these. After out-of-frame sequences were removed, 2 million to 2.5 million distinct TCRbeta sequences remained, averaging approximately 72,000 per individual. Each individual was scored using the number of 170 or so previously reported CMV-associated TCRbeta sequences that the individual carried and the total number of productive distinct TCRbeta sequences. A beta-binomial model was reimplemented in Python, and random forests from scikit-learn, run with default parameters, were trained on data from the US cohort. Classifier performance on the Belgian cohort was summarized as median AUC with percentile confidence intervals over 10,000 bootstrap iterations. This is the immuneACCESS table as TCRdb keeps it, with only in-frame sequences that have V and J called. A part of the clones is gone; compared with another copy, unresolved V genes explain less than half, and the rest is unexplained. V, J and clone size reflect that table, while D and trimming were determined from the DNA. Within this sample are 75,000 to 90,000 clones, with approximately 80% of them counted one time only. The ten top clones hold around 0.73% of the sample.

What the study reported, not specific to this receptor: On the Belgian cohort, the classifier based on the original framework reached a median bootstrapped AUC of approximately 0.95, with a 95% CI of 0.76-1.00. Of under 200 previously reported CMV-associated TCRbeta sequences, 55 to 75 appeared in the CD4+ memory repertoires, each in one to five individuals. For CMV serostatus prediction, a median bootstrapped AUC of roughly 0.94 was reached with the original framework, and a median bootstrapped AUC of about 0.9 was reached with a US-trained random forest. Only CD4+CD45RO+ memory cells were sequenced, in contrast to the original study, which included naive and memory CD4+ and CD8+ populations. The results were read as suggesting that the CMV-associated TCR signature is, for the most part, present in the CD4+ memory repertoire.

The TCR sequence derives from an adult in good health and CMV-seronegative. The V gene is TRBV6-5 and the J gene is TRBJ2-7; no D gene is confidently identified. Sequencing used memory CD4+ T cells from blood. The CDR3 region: CASKVVGSYEQYF. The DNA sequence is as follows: TGTGCCAGCAAGGTTGTAGGCTCCTACGAGCAGTACTTC.